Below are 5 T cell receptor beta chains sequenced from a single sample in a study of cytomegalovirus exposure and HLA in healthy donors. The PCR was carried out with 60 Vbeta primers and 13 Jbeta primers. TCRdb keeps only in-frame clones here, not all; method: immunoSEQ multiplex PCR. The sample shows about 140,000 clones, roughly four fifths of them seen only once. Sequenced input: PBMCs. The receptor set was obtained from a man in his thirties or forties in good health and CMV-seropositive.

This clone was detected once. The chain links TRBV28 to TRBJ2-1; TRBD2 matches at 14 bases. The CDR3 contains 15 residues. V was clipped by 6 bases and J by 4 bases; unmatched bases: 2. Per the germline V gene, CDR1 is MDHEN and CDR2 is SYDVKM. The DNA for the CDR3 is TGTGCCAGCAGCAGGACTAGCGGGGGGTACAATGAGCAGTTCTTC. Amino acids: CASSRTSGGYNEQFF.

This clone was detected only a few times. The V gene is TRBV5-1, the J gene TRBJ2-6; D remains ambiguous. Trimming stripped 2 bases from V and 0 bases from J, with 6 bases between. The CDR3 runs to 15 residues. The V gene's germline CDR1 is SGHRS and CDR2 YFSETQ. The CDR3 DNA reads TGCGCCAGCAGCTTAACACCCTCTGGGGCCAACGTCCTGACTTTC. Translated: CASSLTPSGANVLTF.

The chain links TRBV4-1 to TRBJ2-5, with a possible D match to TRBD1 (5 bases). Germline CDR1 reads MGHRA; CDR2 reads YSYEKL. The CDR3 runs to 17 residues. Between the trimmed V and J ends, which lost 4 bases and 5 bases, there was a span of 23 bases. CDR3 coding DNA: TGCGCCAGCAGCCCCCCACCCCACCAACAGGTCCGGGAGACCCAGTACTTC. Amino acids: CASSPPPHQQVRETQYF.

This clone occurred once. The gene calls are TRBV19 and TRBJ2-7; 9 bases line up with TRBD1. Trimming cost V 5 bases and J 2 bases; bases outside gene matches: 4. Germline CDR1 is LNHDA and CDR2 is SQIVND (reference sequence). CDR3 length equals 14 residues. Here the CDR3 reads CASSYRDRAYEQYF. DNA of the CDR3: TGTGCCAGTAGTTACCGGGACAGGGCCTACGAGCAGTACTTC.

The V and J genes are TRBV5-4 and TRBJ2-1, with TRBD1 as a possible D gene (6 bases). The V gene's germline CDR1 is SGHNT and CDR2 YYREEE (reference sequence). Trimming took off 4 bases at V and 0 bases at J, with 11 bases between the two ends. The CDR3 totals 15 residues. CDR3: CASSSRGNSYNEQFF. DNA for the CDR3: TGTGCCAGCAGCAGTAGGGGGAACTCCTACAATGAGCAGTTCTTC.